The 10 T cell receptor beta chains below come from one sample, sequenced in a study of cytomegalovirus exposure and HLA in healthy donors. Primers for the PCR totalled 60 Vbeta and 13 Jbeta. The table came from immunoSEQ multiplex PCR; TCRdb's copy has only in-frame clones and leaves some out. This sample carries roughly 140,000 clones, 60% to 85% of them seen once, and the ten largest clones take less than 3.5%. The sequenced sample consisted of PBMCs. Receptor source: a male donor in good health and CMV-seronegative.

This chain links TRBV2 with TRBJ1-1, with D possibly being TRBD1 (5 bases). The germline gives CDR1 SNHLY, CDR2 FYNNEI. Trimming removed 9 bases at V and 7 bases at J, with 18 bases between. The CDR3 is 13 amino acids. The CDR3 coding sequence is TGTGCCAGAAGGGGAGGGTCCGGGATTGAAGCTTTCTTT. Its protein product is CARRGGSGIEAFF.

V gene TRBV30 combines with J gene TRBJ2-7; 7 bases are shared with TRBD1. The CDR3 extends over 15 amino acids. V was clipped by 5 bases and J by 1 base; unmatched bases: 11. Per germline, CDR1 GTSNPN and CDR2 SVGIG (reference sequence). The CDR3 region is CAWDPTGKGSYEQYF. For the CDR3, the DNA is TGTGCCTGGGATCCGACAGGGAAGGGTTCCTACGAGCAGTACTTC.

The chain recombines TRBV4-3 with TRBJ2-5; D may be TRBD2 (6 bases). The J call may be mistaken, given a closer DNA end match to TRBJ2-7. Germline V gives CDR1 LGHNA, CDR2 YSLEER. The CDR3 extends over 15 amino acids. DNA for the CDR3: TGCGCCAGCAGCCAAGATTCGGGGGAATCCTACGAGCAGTACTTC. Protein product: CASSQDSGESYEQYF.

The chain carries TRBV19 and TRBJ2-1, with a possible D match to TRBD1 (6 bases). V was clipped by 5 bases and J by 0 bases, with 8 bases between them. Germline CDR1 LNHDA, CDR2 SQIVND (reference sequence). This CDR3 comprises 14 residues. The CDR3 DNA follows: TGTGCCAGTAGTCAGGGGAGCTCCTACAATGAGCAGTTCTTC. This codes for CASSQGSSYNEQFF.

This clone was found a few times. This CDR3 is also generated by other DNA sequences in the sample. The chain links TRBV7-3 to TRBJ2-2; TRBD2 matches 10 bases. Germline values: CDR1 SGHTA, CDR2 FQGTGA. This CDR3 spans 15 amino acids. Trimming cost V 5 bases and J 3 bases; bases outside gene matches: 3. The CDR3 reads CASSPTSGYTGELFF. The CDR3 nucleotides read TGTGCCAGCAGCCCGACTAGCGGGTACACCGGGGAGCTGTTTTTT.

The rearrangement uses TRBV5-1 and TRBJ2-6; TRBD1 matches at 8 bases. Germline V gives CDR1 SGHRS, CDR2 YFSETQ. After removal of 3 bases from V and 4 bases from J, the junction contained 12 bases not matched to a gene. The CDR3 totals 18 residues. The CDR3 reads CASSWELGQGSGANVLTF. The CDR3 nucleotides are TGCGCCAGCAGCTGGGAACTAGGACAGGGTTCGGGGGCCAACGTCCTGACTTTC.

This clone was observed a handful of times. The V and J genes are TRBV7-3 and TRBJ2-5; D remains unclear. V was pared by 5 bases and J by 4 bases, with 14 bases between. This CDR3 is built from 14 residues. Germline V gene lookup returns CDR1 SGHTA and CDR2 FQGTGA. CDR3 sequence (DNA): TGTGCCAGCAGCCCATCGCCAGGATCAGAGACCCAGTACTTC. As protein: CASSPSPGSETQYF.

The gene calls are TRBV29-1 and TRBJ2-7; D is ambiguous. V was clipped by 4 bases and J by 7 bases, with 20 bases between them. This CDR3 is built from 14 residues. CDR1 and CDR2 (germline): SQVTM, ANQGSEA. CDR3 in DNA: TGCAGCGTTGGCTCCGAACCTATAACCCAAGAGCAGTACTTC. This gives the protein CSVGSEPITQEQYF.

The CDR3 DNA is TGCGCCAGCAGCCAAGACCCGACTAGTGGCTACGAGCAGTACTTC. The encoded protein is CASSQDPTSGYEQYF. The chain joins TRBV4-3 to TRBJ2-7; a weak D match, TRBD2 (6 bases). The CDR3 spans 15 residues. Trimming shortened V by 0 bases and J by 3 bases, and 12 bases separated the two germline ends. Germline-derived CDR1 and CDR2 are LGHNA and YSLEER.

The chain uses TRBV13 and TRBJ1-2; 8 bases are a match to TRBD1. The ends lost 2 bases at V and 4 bases at J; junction bases unmatched: 9. The CDR3 covers 16 residues. Per germline, CDR1 PRHDT and CDR2 FYEKMQ (reference sequence). For the CDR3, the DNA is TGTGCCAGCAGCTTAATGGGACAGGCTGGCGCCTATGGCTACACCTTC. Translation: CASSLMGQAGAYGYTF.